The source of this T cell receptor beta chain is a study of blood T cell repertoires in COVID-19. V was clipped by 6 bases and J by 2 bases; unmatched bases: 6. The CDR3 contains 16 residues. Germline loops: CDR1 MNHEY, CDR2 SVGEGT. Method: immunoSEQ multiplex PCR; TCRdb's copy keeps in-frame clones and lacks some. The table has about 670,000 clones, approximately 90% seen once; the top ten hold around 0.3%. The chain couples TRBV6-2 or TRBV6-3 to TRBJ2-3; 12 nucleotides agree with TRBD2. The sequence came from a woman between 18 and 29 years old with acute or convalescent COVID-19. The specimen was peripheral blood. The CDR3 DNA reads TGTGCCAGCAGCGGTCGACTAGCGGGGGACACAGATACGCAGTATTTT. Its translation is CASSGRLAGDTDTQYF.